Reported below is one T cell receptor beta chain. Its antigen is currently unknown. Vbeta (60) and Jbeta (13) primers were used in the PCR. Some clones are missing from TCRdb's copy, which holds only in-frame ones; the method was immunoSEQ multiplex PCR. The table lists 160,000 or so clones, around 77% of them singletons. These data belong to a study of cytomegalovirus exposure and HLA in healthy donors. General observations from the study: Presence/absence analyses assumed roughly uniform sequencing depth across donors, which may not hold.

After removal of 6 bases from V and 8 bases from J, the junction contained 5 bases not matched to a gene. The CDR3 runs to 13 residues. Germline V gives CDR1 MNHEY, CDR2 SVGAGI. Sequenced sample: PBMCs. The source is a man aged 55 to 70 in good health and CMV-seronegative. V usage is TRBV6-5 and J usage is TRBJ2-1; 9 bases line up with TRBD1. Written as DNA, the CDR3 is TGTGCCAGCAGGCCGGGACAGGGCGATGAGCAGTTCTTC. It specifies CASRPGQGDEQFF.